Sequencing of this TCR beta chain was carried out in a study of cytomegalovirus exposure and HLA in healthy donors. Across the whole study: The Caucasian-associated ancestry cluster held over 80% of a few hundred genotyped donors.

Study-level results: Segments of the TCR beta V type were, in most cases, productive about 87% or about 30% of the time in an earlier analysis. Most TCR sequences were rare, but some public TCRs occurred in many donors.

Details on this clone: The antigen is undetermined.

Losses at the gene ends were 3 bases for V and 2 bases for J; bases not matched to a gene: 1. Germline V gene sequence: CDR1 SGDLS, CDR2 YYNGEE. CDR3 length: 14 residues. PCR used 60 Vbeta primers and 13 Jbeta primers. Only in-frame clones appear in the TCRdb table, and some are missing; sequencing was by immunoSEQ multiplex PCR. Of approximately 150,000 clones listed, around 77% were seen once; the top ten hold 1.5% to 2%. This receptor was taken from a woman under 40 in good health and CMV-seronegative. Source material: PBMCs. The chain links TRBV9 to TRBJ1-3; 8 bases are a match to TRBD1. The CDR3 loop is CASSGQGTGNTIYF. The CDR3 bases are TGTGCCAGCAGCGGACAGGGGACTGGAAACACCATATATTTT.